This TCR beta chain was sequenced in a study of shared T cell receptors in the human thymus. CDR1 is SGHRS, CDR2 YFSETQ, per germline. The trim removed 4 bases at V and 0 bases at J, leaving 3 bases unmatched. This CDR3 is built from 16 residues. Using immunoSEQ multiplex PCR, the repertoire was profiled, and TCRdb retains in-frame clones only, with some absent. The profile shows around 730,000 clones, approximately 85% of them singletons. This clone was counted a single time. These same data were also listed under a study on human thymus T cells. That paper states: Immunologically healthy infants in Finland undergoing congenital heart defect surgery were the donors. Apparent bias marked the V and J gene usage of thymic and blood repertoires. Related reports documented highly overlapping thymic repertoires among unrelated individuals.

The V and J genes are TRBV5-1 and TRBJ2-2, with TRBD1 identical over 10 bases. This TCR was sampled from a girl less than two years old with a congenital heart defect. The sample was thymocytes. CDR3: CASSRGQGANTGELFF. CDR3 DNA: TGCGCCAGCAGCAGAGGACAGGGGGCGAACACCGGGGAGCTGTTTTTT.